Each of the 15 T cell receptor beta chains below was sequenced from the same sample in a study of CD8 T cells in ankylosing spondylitis. A single record per CDR3 protein comes from TCRdb applying MiXCR to the 5' RACE reads. In the table there are 250,000 or so distinct CDR3 sequences, 18% of which are singletons. The sequenced sample was blood, either unsorted or a sorted T cell fraction (not recorded which). These receptor sequences come from a male donor with ankylosing spondylitis or in good health (not recorded which).

This chain connects TRBV27 to TRBJ2-1, with no clear D. The V gene's germline CDR1 is MNHEY and CDR2 SMNVEV (reference sequence). The V and J ends lost 0 bases and 6 bases respectively, with 15 bases between them. The CDR3 runs to 16 residues. The CDR3 nucleotides are TGTGCCAGCAGTTTATCGTGGGCAGCTTCTCTCAATGAGCAGTTCTTC. It codes for CASSLSWAASLNEQFF.

The chain recombines TRBV7-6 with TRBJ2-3; D may be TRBD1 or TRBD2 (5 bases each). With 2 bases removed from V and 3 bases from J, the gap between germline ends came to 12 bases. Germline CDR1 reads SGHVS; CDR2 reads FNYEAQ. The CDR3 loop spans 15 amino acids. The CDR3 sequence is CASSLLGPETDTQYF. CDR3 bases: TGTGCCAGCAGCTTACTGGGACCTGAAACAGATACGCAGTATTTT.

The chain employs TRBV29-1 and TRBJ2-2; tentatively, D is TRBD1 (6 bases). This CDR3 has 15 amino acids. Germline V gene sequence: CDR1 SQVTM, CDR2 ANQGSEA. Trimming took off 2 bases at V and 0 bases at J, with 10 bases between the two ends. CDR3 amino acids: CSVESWTANTGELFF. The CDR3 bases are TGCAGCGTTGAATCGTGGACAGCGAACACCGGGGAGCTGTTTTTT.

V is TRBV9 and J is TRBJ2-3, with a tentative D call TRBD2 (5 bases). The CDR3 extends over 14 amino acids. Germline lookup yields CDR1 SGDLS and CDR2 YYNGEE. Trimming removed 0 bases from V and 0 bases from J, with 5 bases in between. This CDR3 is CASSVGRSTDTQYF. Here the CDR3 DNA reads TGTGCCAGCAGCGTAGGGAGGAGCACAGATACGCAGTATTTT.

The V and J genes are TRBV2 and TRBJ2-4; tentatively, D is TRBD1 (6 bases). Trimming cost V 0 bases and J 7 bases, with 16 bases left between them. Germline values: CDR1 SNHLY, CDR2 FYNNEI. The CDR3 consists of 16 residues. CDR3 amino acids: CASSEARTDTGNIQYF. The CDR3 nucleotides are TGTGCCAGCAGTGAAGCAAGGACTGACACAGGGAACATTCAGTACTTC. The whole variable domain, filled in from reference TRBV2 and TRBJ2-4, reads EPEVTQTPSHQVTQMGQEVILRCVPISNHLYFYWYRQILGQKVEFLVSFYNNEISEKSEIFDDQFSVERPDGSNFTLKIRSTKLEDSAMYFCASSEARTDTGNIQYFGAGTRLSVL.

The chain is built from TRBV28 and TRBJ2-2; D is undetermined. CDR3 length: 11 residues. Germline-derived CDR1 and CDR2 are MDHEN and SYDVKM. Trimming took 8 bases from V and 7 from J, leaving 8 bases between them. The CDR3 is CASARLGELFF. The DNA for the CDR3 is TGTGCCAGCGCCAGGCTCGGGGAGCTGTTTTTT.

This clonotype has just a few counts. CDR3 DNA sequence: TGTGCCAGCAGCCAAGTTCAAGGGGTCTCCTACAATGAGCAGTTCTTC. It is translated as CASSQVQGVSYNEQFF. The V gene is TRBV3-1, the J gene TRBJ2-1, with D perhaps matching TRBD1 (5 bases). The CDR3 loop spans 16 amino acids. V was trimmed by 1 base and J by 0 bases, leaving 10 bases between them. Germline CDR1 and CDR2: LGHDT and YNNKEL (reference sequence).

The chain has TRBV29-1 and TRBJ2-6; a possible D gene is TRBD1 (5 bases). The CDR3 has 15 amino acids. Trimming removed 5 bases from V and 6 bases from J, with 17 bases in between. Germline-derived CDR1 and CDR2 are SQVTM and ANQGSEA. For the CDR3, the DNA is TGCAGCGTTAACACAGGAACCCCAGAGGCCAACGTCCTGACTTTC. This sequence encodes CSVNTGTPEANVLTF.

This clonotype was counted ten times or more. The J gene is TRBJ1-6, the V gene TRBV27, with a tentative D call TRBD1 (6 bases). Germline CDR1 reads MNHEY; CDR2 reads SMNVEV (reference sequence). V gave up 1 base and J gave up 8 bases, with 12 bases separating them. The CDR3 extends over 15 amino acids. The CDR3 DNA is TGTGCCAGCAGTTTATACAGGGTTTCGGATTCACCCCTCCACTTT. It is translated as CASSLYRVSDSPLHF.

The V call is TRBV7-9, the J call TRBJ2-2; 8 bases line up with TRBD1. The ends lost 4 bases at V and 1 base at J; junction bases unmatched: 5. CDR1 is SEHNR and CDR2 is FQNEAQ in the germline V gene (reference sequence). The CDR3 is 16 residues long. For the CDR3, the DNA is TGTGCCAGCAGCTGGGACAGGCAACTGAACACCGGGGAGCTGTTTTTT. As protein: CASSWDRQLNTGELFF.

This clonotype was seen repeatedly, ten times or more. The chain uses TRBV7-6 and TRBJ2-1; unclear D gene. Germline assignment: CDR1 SGHVS and CDR2 FNYEAQ. Trimming cost V 2 bases and J 4 bases, with 12 bases left between them. This CDR3 contains 15 residues. The CDR3 spells CASSLPLGVYNEQFF. The CDR3 nucleotides are TGTGCCAGCAGCTTACCCCTGGGTGTTTACAATGAGCAGTTCTTC.

Only one count was recorded for this clonotype. The V and J genes are TRBV20-1 and TRBJ2-1; no clear D gene. The CDR3 is made up of 17 amino acids. The V end lost 0 bases, the J end lost 0 bases, and 15 bases lay between the germline ends. Germline V CDR1 and CDR2: DFQATT, SNEGSKA (reference sequence). The CDR3 sequence: CSARDSLGWGSYNEQFF. The DNA of the CDR3 is TGCAGTGCTAGAGATTCCTTAGGTTGGGGCTCCTACAATGAGCAGTTCTTC.

The CDR3 region is CASSEEVAIGGYEQYF. As DNA, the CDR3 is TGTGCCAGCAGTGAAGAAGTAGCTATCGGCGGATACGAGCAGTACTTC. This rearrangement joins TRBV6-1 to TRBJ2-7; no definite D call. V was pared by 1 base and J by 4 bases, with 17 bases between. CDR1 and CDR2 (germline): MNHNS, SASEGT. This CDR3 has 16 residues.

This clonotype was counted only a few times. CDR3 DNA sequence: TGTGCCAGCAGCTTAACACCGGGGGATGTGTACAATGAGCAGTTCTTC. It translates to CASSLTPGDVYNEQFF. This rearrangement joins TRBV7-3 to TRBJ2-1; maybe TRBD2 (6 bases). There are 16 residues in the CDR3. The V and J ends lost 0 bases and 4 bases respectively, with 13 bases between them. The germline gives CDR1 SGHTA, CDR2 FQGTGA.

The chain links TRBV29-1 to TRBJ2-1; D call uncertain. In germline, CDR1 is SQVTM, CDR2 ANQGSEA. V gave up 0 bases and J gave up 1 base, with 7 bases separating them. The CDR3 length is 14 residues. CDR3 in DNA: TGCAGCGTTGAAGAGGCCCAATCCTACAATGAGCAGTTCTTC. Its translation is CSVEEAQSYNEQFF.